Listed below are T cell receptor beta chains from one sample, sequenced in a study of cytomegalovirus exposure and HLA in healthy donors. Assay used: immunoSEQ multiplex PCR; TCRdb lists only in-frame clones, some missing. The sample lists just over 150,000 clones, around four fifths seen once, with 1.5% to 2.5% in the top ten. Sample: PBMCs. All receptors come from a man aged 18 to 29 in good health and CMV-seronegative. The CDR3 runs from the conserved cysteine through the conserved F or W. A D gene is named only where the DNA matches it firmly. Not every row has a clone size; where given, it reads once, few, many or a size class.

j_call: TRBJ1-2
v_call: TRBV4-1
clone_size: .
d_call: TRBD1
cdr3_aa: CASSQEGDRGYGYTF
cdr3_nt: TGCGCCAGCAGCCAAGAGGGGGACAGGGGCTATGGCTACACCTTC

j_call: TRBJ1-1
v_call: TRBV5-1
clone_size: .
d_call: .
cdr3_aa: CASSFRQNTEAFF
cdr3_nt: TGCGCCAGCAGCTTCAGACAGAACACTGAAGCTTTCTTT

j_call: TRBJ1-5
v_call: TRBV19
clone_size: .
d_call: .
cdr3_aa: CASIPRKGANQPQHF
cdr3_nt: TGTGCCAGTATTCCACGGAAGGGAGCCAATCAGCCCCAGCATTTT

j_call: TRBJ1-1
v_call: TRBV5-1
clone_size: once
d_call: .
cdr3_aa: CASSPLGRVEAFF
cdr3_nt: TGCGCCAGCAGCCCCCTGGGGCGCGTTGAAGCTTTCTTT

j_call: TRBJ2-1
v_call: TRBV23-1
clone_size: .
d_call: TRBD2
cdr3_aa: CASSQWRLAGGNEQFF
cdr3_nt: TGCGCCAGCAGTCAATGGCGGCTAGCGGGAGGCAATGAGCAGTTCTTC

j_call: TRBJ2-3
v_call: TRBV7-6
clone_size: few
d_call: TRBD1
cdr3_aa: CASSWDRQTTDTQYF
cdr3_nt: TGTGCCAGCAGCTGGGACAGGCAAACCACAGATACGCAGTATTTT

j_call: TRBJ2-7
v_call: TRBV7-9
clone_size: few
d_call: .
cdr3_aa: CASSLAGVPWEQYF
cdr3_nt: TGTGCCAGCAGCTTAGCCGGGGTCCCCTGGGAGCAGTACTTC

j_call: TRBJ2-4
v_call: TRBV6-5
clone_size: few
d_call: .
cdr3_aa: CASSPSPEGRVRYF
cdr3_nt: TGTGCCAGCAGTCCTTCCCCTGAAGGGAGAGTAAGGTACTTC

j_call: TRBJ2-1
v_call: TRBV19
clone_size: .
d_call: .
cdr3_aa: CASSIPRGGQFF
cdr3_nt: TGTGCCAGTAGTATCCCTAGGGGGGGGCAGTTCTTC

j_call: TRBJ1-5
v_call: TRBV10-3
clone_size: once
d_call: TRBD1
cdr3_aa: CAIRARDSSNQPQHF
cdr3_nt: TGTGCCATCAGGGCCCGGGACAGCTCCAATCAGCCCCAGCATTTT

j_call: TRBJ1-1
v_call: TRBV30
clone_size: .
d_call: .
cdr3_aa: CAWSWGGATEAFF
cdr3_nt: TGTGCCTGGAGTTGGGGAGGGGCCACTGAAGCTTTCTTT

j_call: TRBJ2-5
v_call: TRBV29-1
clone_size: .
d_call: TRBD1
cdr3_aa: CSASQGAIQETQYF
cdr3_nt: TGCAGCGCCTCACAGGGGGCCATACAAGAGACCCAGTACTTC

j_call: TRBJ2-3
v_call: TRBV9
clone_size: .
d_call: .
cdr3_aa: CASSVDSTETDTQYF
cdr3_nt: TGTGCCAGCAGCGTAGATTCCACGGAGACAGATACGCAGTATTTT

j_call: TRBJ2-6
v_call: TRBV27
clone_size: .
d_call: .
cdr3_aa: CASSQGTGANVLTF
cdr3_nt: TGTGCCAGCAGCCAGGGAACCGGGGCCAACGTCCTGACTTTC

j_call: TRBJ2-2
v_call: TRBV15
clone_size: few
d_call: TRBD1
cdr3_aa: CATSRASGGWTGELFF
cdr3_nt: TGTGCCACCAGCAGAGCATCAGGGGGTTGGACCGGGGAGCTGTTTTTT

j_call: TRBJ2-1
v_call: TRBV4-3
clone_size: .
d_call: .
cdr3_aa: CASSQDLAGKQFF
cdr3_nt: TGCGCCAGCAGCCAAGATTTGGCGGGGAAGCAGTTCTTC

j_call: TRBJ1-5
v_call: TRBV15
clone_size: .
d_call: .
cdr3_aa: CATSRDPGGAQPQHF
cdr3_nt: TGTGCCACCAGCAGAGACCCGGGAGGGGCTCAGCCCCAGCATTTT

j_call: TRBJ2-5
v_call: TRBV6-5
clone_size: .
d_call: .
cdr3_aa: CASSKGGPETQYF
cdr3_nt: TGTGCCAGCAGTAAAGGGGGTCCAGAGACCCAGTACTTC

j_call: TRBJ1-2
v_call: TRBV29-1
clone_size: .
d_call: .
cdr3_aa: CSVRGLYGYTF
cdr3_nt: TGCAGCGTTCGGGGACTCTATGGCTACACCTTC

j_call: TRBJ2-3
v_call: TRBV11-3
clone_size: .
d_call: .
cdr3_aa: CASSSGLRSTDTQYF
cdr3_nt: TGTGCCAGCAGCTCGGGACTCCGAAGCACAGATACGCAGTATTTT

j_call: TRBJ2-2
v_call: TRBV5-4
clone_size: .
d_call: TRBD1
cdr3_aa: CASNSRTGITGELFF
cdr3_nt: TGTGCCAGTAACTCCCGGACAGGGATCACCGGGGAGCTGTTTTTT

j_call: TRBJ2-7
v_call: TRBV5-6
clone_size: .
d_call: .
cdr3_aa: CASSLASGWSSYEQYF
cdr3_nt: TGTGCCAGCAGCTTGGCGAGCGGGTGGAGCTCCTACGAGCAGTACTTC

j_call: TRBJ1-4
v_call: TRBV5-1
clone_size: .
d_call: TRBD1
cdr3_aa: CASSRGQGDEKLFF
cdr3_nt: TGCGCCAGCAGCCGCGGACAGGGGGATGAAAAACTGTTTTTT

j_call: TRBJ2-5
v_call: TRBV25-1
clone_size: .
d_call: TRBD2
cdr3_aa: CASSLAGGQETQYF
cdr3_nt: TGTGCCAGCAGTTTAGCGGGGGGGCAAGAGACCCAGTACTTC

j_call: TRBJ1-2
v_call: TRBV5-1
clone_size: few
d_call: .
cdr3_aa: CASSLNPEWEGYTF
cdr3_nt: TGCGCCAGCAGCTTGAATCCCGAGTGGGAGGGCTACACCTTC

j_call: TRBJ2-1
v_call: TRBV6-4
clone_size: .
d_call: .
cdr3_aa: CASIRGGSYNEQFF
cdr3_nt: TGTGCCAGCATAAGAGGGGGCTCCTACAATGAGCAGTTCTTC

j_call: TRBJ2-7
v_call: TRBV19
clone_size: .
d_call: .
cdr3_aa: CASSRVGYEQYF
cdr3_nt: TGTGCCAGTAGCAGGGTTGGGTACGAGCAGTACTTC

j_call: TRBJ1-2
v_call: TRBV6-5
clone_size: once
d_call: .
cdr3_aa: CASRRNSGDGYTF
cdr3_nt: TGTGCCAGCAGAAGGAATTCAGGGGATGGCTACACCTTC

j_call: TRBJ2-2
v_call: TRBV7-9
clone_size: .
d_call: .
cdr3_aa: CASSLGLGRLTGELFF
cdr3_nt: TGTGCCAGCAGCTTAGGGCTGGGCCGGTTGACCGGGGAGCTGTTTTTT

j_call: TRBJ1-5
v_call: TRBV7-9
clone_size: .
d_call: .
cdr3_aa: CASSLGVTGLSNQPQHF
cdr3_nt: TGTGCCAGCAGCTTAGGAGTAACAGGTTTAAGCAATCAGCCCCAGCATTTT

j_call: TRBJ1-1
v_call: TRBV28
clone_size: .
d_call: TRBD1
cdr3_aa: CASSSGQGAGRNTEAFF
cdr3_nt: TGTGCCAGCAGTTCCGGACAGGGGGCAGGCCGGAACACTGAAGCTTTCTTT

j_call: TRBJ2-3
v_call: TRBV18
clone_size: .
d_call: .
cdr3_aa: CASSDRTSTDTQYF
cdr3_nt: TGTGCCAGCTCAGACAGGACTAGCACAGATACGCAGTATTTT

j_call: TRBJ1-1
v_call: TRBV30
clone_size: once
d_call: TRBD1
cdr3_aa: CAWGQGHGLTEAFF
cdr3_nt: TGTGCCTGGGGACAGGGCCACGGCTTGACTGAAGCTTTCTTT

j_call: TRBJ2-7
v_call: TRBV10-3
clone_size: .
d_call: TRBD2
cdr3_aa: CATGPGAGGGEQYF
cdr3_nt: TGTGCCACTGGCCCCGGGGCCGGGGGAGGGGAGCAGTACTTC

j_call: TRBJ2-7
v_call: TRBV19
clone_size: .
d_call: .
cdr3_aa: CASSTQASYEQYF
cdr3_nt: TGTGCCAGTAGTACCCAGGCCTCCTACGAGCAGTACTTC

j_call: TRBJ2-7
v_call: TRBV7-8
clone_size: .
d_call: .
cdr3_aa: CASRSPGMSDEQYF
cdr3_nt: TGTGCCAGCAGATCTCCCGGGATGAGCGACGAGCAGTACTTC

j_call: TRBJ2-7
v_call: TRBV4-1
clone_size: .
d_call: TRBD1
cdr3_aa: CASSPKGQVSYEQYF
cdr3_nt: TGCGCCAGCAGCCCGAAAGGACAGGTTTCCTACGAGCAGTACTTC

j_call: TRBJ2-3
v_call: TRBV7-9
clone_size: .
d_call: .
cdr3_aa: CASSRTMGTDTQYF
cdr3_nt: TGTGCCAGCAGCCGGACAATGGGGACAGATACGCAGTATTTT

j_call: TRBJ2-2
v_call: TRBV10-3
clone_size: .
d_call: TRBD1
cdr3_aa: CAISESTGSNTGELFF
cdr3_nt: TGTGCCATCAGTGAGTCGACAGGGAGCAACACCGGGGAGCTGTTTTTT

j_call: TRBJ2-7
v_call: TRBV5-8
clone_size: few
d_call: .
cdr3_aa: CASSLLQATYEQYF
cdr3_nt: TGTGCCAGCAGCTTGTTACAGGCAACCTACGAGCAGTACTTC

j_call: TRBJ1-5
v_call: TRBV27
clone_size: .
d_call: TRBD1
cdr3_aa: CASSPDRGNSNQPQHF
cdr3_nt: TGTGCCAGCAGTCCGGACAGGGGAAATAGCAATCAGCCCCAGCATTTT

j_call: TRBJ2-7
v_call: TRBV4-3
clone_size: .
d_call: .
cdr3_aa: CASSQEQGSSYEQYF
cdr3_nt: TGCGCCAGCAGCCAAGAACAGGGAAGTTCCTACGAGCAGTACTTC

j_call: TRBJ2-3
v_call: TRBV9
clone_size: .
d_call: TRBD1
cdr3_aa: CASSEGPGQGPDTQYF
cdr3_nt: TGTGCCAGCAGCGAGGGACCGGGACAGGGACCAGATACGCAGTATTTT

j_call: TRBJ2-1
v_call: TRBV30
clone_size: .
d_call: .
cdr3_aa: CAGMWTPYNEQFF
cdr3_nt: TGTGCCGGTATGTGGACACCCTACAATGAGCAGTTCTTC

j_call: TRBJ2-7
v_call: TRBV5-5
clone_size: .
d_call: TRBD2
cdr3_aa: CASSVPLQSGGASYEQYF
cdr3_nt: TGTGCCAGCAGCGTCCCCCTACAAAGCGGGGGGGCCTCCTACGAGCAGTACTTC

j_call: TRBJ2-7
v_call: TRBV28
clone_size: .
d_call: .
cdr3_aa: CASSSGQTYEQYF
cdr3_nt: TGTGCCAGCAGTTCTGGACAGACCTACGAGCAGTACTTC

j_call: TRBJ1-2
v_call: TRBV15
clone_size: .
d_call: .
cdr3_aa: CATSTFRERGYGYTF
cdr3_nt: TGTGCCACCAGCACCTTCAGGGAAAGGGGCTATGGCTACACCTTC

j_call: TRBJ2-7
v_call: TRBV13
clone_size: .
d_call: TRBD1
cdr3_aa: CASSPRGQGYEQYF
cdr3_nt: TGTGCCAGCAGCCCCCGAGGACAGGGCTACGAGCAGTACTTC

j_call: TRBJ1-1
v_call: TRBV2
clone_size: .
d_call: .
cdr3_aa: CASSWTARAFF
cdr3_nt: TGTGCCAGCAGCTGGACAGCCCGAGCTTTCTTT

j_call: TRBJ2-7
v_call: TRBV25-1
clone_size: .
d_call: TRBD1
cdr3_aa: CASSWVGTGAEQYF
cdr3_nt: TGTGCCAGCAGTTGGGTAGGGACAGGGGCCGAGCAGTACTTC

j_call: TRBJ1-2
v_call: TRBV10-3
clone_size: .
d_call: TRBD1
cdr3_aa: CATRLGAGGQDYGYTF
cdr3_nt: TGTGCCACGCGCCTAGGGGCAGGGGGGCAGGACTATGGCTACACCTTC

j_call: TRBJ1-1
v_call: TRBV19
clone_size: .
d_call: .
cdr3_aa: CASSNLGLNTEAFF
cdr3_nt: TGTGCCAGTAGTAATCTAGGCTTGAACACTGAAGCTTTCTTT

j_call: TRBJ2-5
v_call: TRBV7-2
clone_size: few
d_call: TRBD2
cdr3_aa: CASSFPSGGAETQYF
cdr3_nt: TGTGCCAGCAGCTTTCCTAGCGGGGGGGCAGAGACCCAGTACTTC

j_call: TRBJ2-2
v_call: TRBV5-4
clone_size: few
d_call: .
cdr3_aa: CASSLGTAGALYGELFF
cdr3_nt: TGTGCCAGCAGTCTCGGGACAGCGGGGGCACTCTACGGGGAGCTGTTTTTT